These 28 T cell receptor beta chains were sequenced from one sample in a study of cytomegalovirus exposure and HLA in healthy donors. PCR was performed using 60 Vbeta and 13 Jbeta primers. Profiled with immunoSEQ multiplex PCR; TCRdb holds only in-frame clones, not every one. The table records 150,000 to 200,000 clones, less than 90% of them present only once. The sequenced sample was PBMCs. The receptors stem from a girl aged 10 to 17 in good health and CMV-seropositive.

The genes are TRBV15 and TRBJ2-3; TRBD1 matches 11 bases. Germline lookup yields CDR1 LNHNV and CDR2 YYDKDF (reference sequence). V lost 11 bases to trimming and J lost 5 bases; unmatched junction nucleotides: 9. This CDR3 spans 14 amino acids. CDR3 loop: CAVEGQGGIDTQYF. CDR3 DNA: TGTGCCGTAGAGGGACAGGGGGGGATAGATACGCAGTATTTT.

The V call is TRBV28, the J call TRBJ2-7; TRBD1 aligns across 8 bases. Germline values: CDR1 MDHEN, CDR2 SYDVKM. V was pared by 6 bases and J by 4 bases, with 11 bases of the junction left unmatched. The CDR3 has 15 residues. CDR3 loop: CASRQTGGRLYEQYF. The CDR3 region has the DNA TGTGCCAGCAGACAAACAGGGGGAAGACTTTACGAGCAGTACTTC.

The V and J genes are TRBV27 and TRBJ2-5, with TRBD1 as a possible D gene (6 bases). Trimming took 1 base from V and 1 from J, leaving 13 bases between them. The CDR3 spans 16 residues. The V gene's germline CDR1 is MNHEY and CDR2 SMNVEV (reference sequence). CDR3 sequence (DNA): TGTGCCAGCAGTTTATGGGGAACGGACAGCCAAGAGACCCAGTACTTC. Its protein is CASSLWGTDSQETQYF.

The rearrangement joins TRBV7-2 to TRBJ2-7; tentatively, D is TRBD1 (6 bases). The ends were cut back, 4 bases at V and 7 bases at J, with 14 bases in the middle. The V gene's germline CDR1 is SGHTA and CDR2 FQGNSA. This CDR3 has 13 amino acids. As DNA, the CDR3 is TGTGCCAGCAGCTCAGGACAGTCTGGAGAGCAGTACTTC. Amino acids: CASSSGQSGEQYF. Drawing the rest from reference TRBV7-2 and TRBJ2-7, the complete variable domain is GAGVSQSPSNKVTEKGKDVELRCDPISGHTALYWYRQSLGQGLEFLIYFQGNSAPDKSGLPSDRFSAERTGGSVSTLTIQRTQQEDSAVYLCASSSGQSGEQYFGPGTRLTVT.

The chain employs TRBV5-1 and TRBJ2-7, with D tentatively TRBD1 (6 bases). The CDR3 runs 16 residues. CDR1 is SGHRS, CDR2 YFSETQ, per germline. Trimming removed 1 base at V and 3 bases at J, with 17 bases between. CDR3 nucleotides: TGCGCCAGCAGCTTGTCATTTGAGGGGGTAATCTACGAGCAGTACTTC. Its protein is CASSLSFEGVIYEQYF.

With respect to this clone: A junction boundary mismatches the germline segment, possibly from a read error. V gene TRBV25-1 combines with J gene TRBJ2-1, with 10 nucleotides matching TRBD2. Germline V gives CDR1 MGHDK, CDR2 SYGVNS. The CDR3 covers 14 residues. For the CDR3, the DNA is TGTGCCAGCAGAGAATTAGCGGGAGGAGGCGAGCAGTTCTTC. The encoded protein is CASRELAGGGEQFF. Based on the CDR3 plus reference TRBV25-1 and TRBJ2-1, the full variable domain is EADIYQTPRYLVIGTGKKITLECSQTMGHDKMYWYQQDPGMELHLIHYSYGVNSTEKGDLSSESTVSRIRTEHFPLTLESARPSHTSQYLCASRELAGGGEQFFGPGTRLTVL.

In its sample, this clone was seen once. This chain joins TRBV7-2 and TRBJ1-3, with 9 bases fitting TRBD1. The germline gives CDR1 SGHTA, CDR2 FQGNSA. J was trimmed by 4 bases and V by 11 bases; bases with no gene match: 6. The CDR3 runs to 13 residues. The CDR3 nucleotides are TGTGCCGGGGGACAGGGCTTCGGAAACACCATATATTTT. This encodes CAGGQGFGNTIYF.

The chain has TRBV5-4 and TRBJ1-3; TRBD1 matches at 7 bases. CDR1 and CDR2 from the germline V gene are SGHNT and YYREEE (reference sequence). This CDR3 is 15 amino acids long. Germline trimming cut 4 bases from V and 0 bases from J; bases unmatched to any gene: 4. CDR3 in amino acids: CASSPGTASGNTIYF. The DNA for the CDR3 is TGTGCCAGCAGCCCCGGGACAGCCTCTGGAAACACCATATATTTT.

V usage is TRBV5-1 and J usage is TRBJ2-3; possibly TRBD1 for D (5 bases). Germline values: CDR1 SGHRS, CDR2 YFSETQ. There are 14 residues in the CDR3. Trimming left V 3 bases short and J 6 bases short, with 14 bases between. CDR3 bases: TGCGCCAGCAGCTCGGGTGCGGCAGGGGATACGCAGTATTTT. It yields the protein CASSSGAAGDTQYF.

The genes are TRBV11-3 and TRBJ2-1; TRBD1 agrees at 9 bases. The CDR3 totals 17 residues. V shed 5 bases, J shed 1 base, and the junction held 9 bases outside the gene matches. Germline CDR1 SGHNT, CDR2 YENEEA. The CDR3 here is CASSSPPGQGSYNEQFF. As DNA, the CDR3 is TGTGCCAGCAGCAGCCCCCCGGGACAGGGTTCCTACAATGAGCAGTTCTTC.

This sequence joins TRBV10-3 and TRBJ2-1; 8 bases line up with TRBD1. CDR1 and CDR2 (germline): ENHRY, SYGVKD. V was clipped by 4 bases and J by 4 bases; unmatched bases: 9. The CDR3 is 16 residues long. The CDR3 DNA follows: TGTGCCATCAGTGTAAAACAGGGGGAACTTTACAATGAGCAGTTCTTC. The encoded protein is CAISVKQGELYNEQFF.

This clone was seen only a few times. CDR3 sequence (DNA): TGTGCCACCAGGCCGGGACTAGCGGGTCACAATGAGCAGTTCTTC. The encoded protein is CATRPGLAGHNEQFF. V is TRBV15 and J is TRBJ2-1; 12 positions agree with TRBD2. Unmatched junction bases numbered 5, after V lost 6 bases and J lost 5 bases. Per germline, CDR1 LNHNV and CDR2 YYDKDF (reference sequence). This CDR3 comprises 15 residues.

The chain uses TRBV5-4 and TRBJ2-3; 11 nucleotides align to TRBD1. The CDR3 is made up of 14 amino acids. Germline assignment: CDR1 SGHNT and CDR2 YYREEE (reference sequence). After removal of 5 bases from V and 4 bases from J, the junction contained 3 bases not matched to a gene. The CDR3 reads CASRTGQGADTQYF. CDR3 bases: TGTGCCAGCAGAACGGGACAGGGGGCAGATACGCAGTATTTT.

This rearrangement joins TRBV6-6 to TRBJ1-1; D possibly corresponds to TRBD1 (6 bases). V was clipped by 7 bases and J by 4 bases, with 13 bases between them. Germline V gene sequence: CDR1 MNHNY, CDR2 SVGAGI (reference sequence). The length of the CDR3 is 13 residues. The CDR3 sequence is CASTYTGITEAFF. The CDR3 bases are TGTGCCAGCACCTATACAGGGATCACTGAAGCTTTCTTT.

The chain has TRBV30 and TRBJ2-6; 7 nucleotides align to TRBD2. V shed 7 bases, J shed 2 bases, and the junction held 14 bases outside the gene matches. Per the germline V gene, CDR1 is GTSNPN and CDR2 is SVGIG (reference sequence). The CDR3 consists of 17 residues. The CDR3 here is CAFVPGEGLAGANVLTF. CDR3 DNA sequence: TGTGCCTTCGTCCCGGGGGAGGGATTGGCTGGGGCCAACGTCCTGACTTTC.

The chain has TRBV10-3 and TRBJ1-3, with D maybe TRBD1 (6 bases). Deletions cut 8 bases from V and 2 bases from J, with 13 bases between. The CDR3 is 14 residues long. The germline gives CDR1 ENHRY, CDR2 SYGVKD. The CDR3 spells CAISTGKPGNTIYF. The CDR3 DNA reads TGTGCCATCTCAACAGGGAAACCTGGAAACACCATATATTTT.

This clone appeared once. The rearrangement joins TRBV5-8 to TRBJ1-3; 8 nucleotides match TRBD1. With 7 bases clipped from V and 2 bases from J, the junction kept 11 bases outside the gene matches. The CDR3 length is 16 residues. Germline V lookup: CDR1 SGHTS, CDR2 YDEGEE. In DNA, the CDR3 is TGTGCCAGCTCTCACTTCCAGGGGGCGGCTGGAAACACCATATATTTT. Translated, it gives CASSHFQGAAGNTIYF.

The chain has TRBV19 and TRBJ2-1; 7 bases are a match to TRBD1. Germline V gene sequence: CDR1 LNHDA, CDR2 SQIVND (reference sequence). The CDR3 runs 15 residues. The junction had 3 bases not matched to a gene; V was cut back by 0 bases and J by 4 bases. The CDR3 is CASSIEGQVYNEQFF. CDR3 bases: TGTGCCAGTAGTATAGAAGGACAGGTTTACAATGAGCAGTTCTTC.

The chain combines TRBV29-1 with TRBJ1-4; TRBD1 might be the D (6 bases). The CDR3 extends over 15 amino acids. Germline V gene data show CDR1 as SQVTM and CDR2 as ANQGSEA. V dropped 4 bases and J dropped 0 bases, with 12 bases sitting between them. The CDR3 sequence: CSVGGGPATNEKLFF. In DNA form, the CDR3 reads TGCAGCGTTGGGGGGGGGCCCGCAACTAATGAAAAACTGTTTTTT. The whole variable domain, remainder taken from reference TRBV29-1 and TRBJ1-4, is SAVISQKPSRDICQRGTSLTIQCQVDSQVTMMFWYRQQPGQSLTLIATANQGSEATYESGFVIDKFPISRPNLTFSTLTVSNMSPEDSSIYLCSVGGGPATNEKLFFGSGTQLSVL.

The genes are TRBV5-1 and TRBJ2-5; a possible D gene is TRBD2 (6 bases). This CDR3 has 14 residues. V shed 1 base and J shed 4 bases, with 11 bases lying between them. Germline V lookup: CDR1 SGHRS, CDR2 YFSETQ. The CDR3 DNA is TGCGCCAGCAGCTTGAAACTAGCTCCAGAGACCCAGTACTTC. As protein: CASSLKLAPETQYF.

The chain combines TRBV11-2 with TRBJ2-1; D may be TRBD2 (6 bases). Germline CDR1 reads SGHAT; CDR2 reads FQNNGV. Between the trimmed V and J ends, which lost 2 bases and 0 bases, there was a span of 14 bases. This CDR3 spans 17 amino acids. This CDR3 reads CASSLRRGPNSYNEQFF. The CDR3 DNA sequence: TGTGCCAGCAGCTTAAGGCGGGGCCCCAACTCCTACAATGAGCAGTTCTTC. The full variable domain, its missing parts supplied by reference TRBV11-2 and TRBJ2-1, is EAGVAQSPRYKIIEKRQSVAFWCNPISGHATLYWYQQILGQGPKLLIQFQNNGVVDDSQLPKDRFSAERLKGVDSTLKIQPAKLEDSAVYLCASSLRRGPNSYNEQFFGPGTRLTVL.

In nucleotides, the CDR3 is TGCGCCAGCAGCTCGAGCCCGACTAGGAGCTCCTACAATGAGCAGTTCTTC. Amino acids: CASSSSPTRSSYNEQFF. The rearrangement links TRBV5-1 to TRBJ2-1; weak D call: TRBD2 (6 bases). V was shortened by 3 bases and J by 0 bases, with 16 bases between the two germline ends. Germline values: CDR1 SGHRS, CDR2 YFSETQ. This CDR3 spans 17 amino acids.

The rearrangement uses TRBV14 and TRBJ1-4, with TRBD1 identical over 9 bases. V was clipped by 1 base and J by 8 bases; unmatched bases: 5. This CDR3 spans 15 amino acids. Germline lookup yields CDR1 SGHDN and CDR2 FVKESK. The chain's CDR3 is CASSQGDRAKEKLFF. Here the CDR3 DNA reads TGTGCCAGCAGCCAAGGGGACAGGGCGAAGGAAAAACTGTTTTTT.

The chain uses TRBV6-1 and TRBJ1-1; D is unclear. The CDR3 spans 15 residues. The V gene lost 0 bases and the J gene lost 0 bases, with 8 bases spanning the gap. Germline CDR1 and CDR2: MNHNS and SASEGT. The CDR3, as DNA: TGTGCCAGCAGTGAAGCTTGGCAGGTGAACACTGAAGCTTTCTTT. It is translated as CASSEAWQVNTEAFF.

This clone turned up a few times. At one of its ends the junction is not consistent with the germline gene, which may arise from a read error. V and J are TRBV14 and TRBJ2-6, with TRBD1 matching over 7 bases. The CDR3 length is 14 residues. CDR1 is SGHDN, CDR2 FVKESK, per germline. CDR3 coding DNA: TGTGCCAGCAGCCATTATGACAGGGCTAACGTCCTGACTTTC. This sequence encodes CASSHYDRANVLTF. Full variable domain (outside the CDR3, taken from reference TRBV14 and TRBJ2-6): EAGVTQFPSHSVIEKGQTVTLRCDPISGHDNLYWYRRVMGKEIKFLLHFVKESKQDESGMPNNRFLAERTGGTYSTLKVQPAELEDSGVYFCASSHYDRANVLTFGAGSRLTVL.

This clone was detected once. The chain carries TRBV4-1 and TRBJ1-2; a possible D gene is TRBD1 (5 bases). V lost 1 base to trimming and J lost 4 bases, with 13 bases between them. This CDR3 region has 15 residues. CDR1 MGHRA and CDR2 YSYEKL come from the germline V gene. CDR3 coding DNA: TGCGCCAGCAGCCAAGCGGGGACTCCTCGCTATGGCTACACCTTC. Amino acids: CASSQAGTPRYGYTF.

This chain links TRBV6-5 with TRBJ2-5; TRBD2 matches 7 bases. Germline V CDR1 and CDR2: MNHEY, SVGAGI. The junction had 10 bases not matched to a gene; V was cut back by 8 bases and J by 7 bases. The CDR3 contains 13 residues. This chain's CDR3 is CASRMGGFGTQYF. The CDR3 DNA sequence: TGTGCCAGCCGTATGGGGGGGTTCGGGACCCAGTACTTC.

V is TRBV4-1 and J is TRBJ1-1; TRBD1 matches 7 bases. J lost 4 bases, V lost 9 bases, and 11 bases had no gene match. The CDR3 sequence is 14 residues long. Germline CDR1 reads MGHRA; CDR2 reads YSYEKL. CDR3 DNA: TGCGCCAGTAGTCGCCCCGGGGACAGCACTGAAGCTTTCTTT. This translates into CASSRPGDSTEAFF.